This T cell receptor (beta chain) appears in the sequencing data of a study of blood T cell repertoires in COVID-19. Turning to the study itself: Samples representing acute and convalescent COVID-19 were sourced from the United States, Italy and Spain. The analysed material was cDNA or gDNA that came from T cells, B-cell-depleted T cells, or PBMCs.

The CDR3 extends over 13 amino acids. Germline values: CDR1 SGHKS, CDR2 YYEKEE (reference sequence). Deletions cut 0 bases from V and 4 bases from J, with 7 bases between. As handled by the study authors: Researchers report that nucleated cell counts were estimated from reference gene primer amplification. Only in-frame clones appear in the TCRdb table, and some are missing; sequencing was by immunoSEQ multiplex PCR. That table is the source of V, J and clone size, and D and trimming were worked out from the DNA. Found here are roughly 34,000 clones, 80% of them singletons; the top ten hold 13% to 15%.

The source material was peripheral blood. The V and J genes are TRBV5-5 and TRBJ1-2; D gene unclear. This TCR was sampled from a woman in her 70s with acute or convalescent COVID-19. The chain's CDR3 is CASSLGVAYGYTF. The CDR3 nucleotides read TGTGCCAGCAGCTTGGGAGTTGCCTATGGCTACACCTTC.